This entry lists 3 T cell receptor beta chains sequenced from one sample in a study of regulatory T cells in long-lasting Graves disease. The TCR beta library used iRepertoire HTBI primers with Arm-PCR amplification of CDR3. Using its own MiXCR run on the multiplex PCR reads, TCRdb lists one record per CDR3 protein. Of a few hundred thousand distinct CDR3 sequences in the sample, around 20% were seen once. Specified time point: persistent/refractory GD, antithyroid drugs over 5 years with positive TRAb. Following extraction of RNA from PBMCs, that RNA was used to make the TCR library. Sample: peripheral blood mononuclear cells (PBMCs), taken when the disease was refractory, from a patient treated with antithyroid drugs. The receptors were gathered from a female donor with Graves disease.

This clonotype was detected a few times. The chain uses TRBV5-1 and TRBJ2-7; D is tentatively TRBD1 or TRBD2 (5 bases each). V was cut by 0 bases and J by 1 base, with 8 bases left in between. Per germline, CDR1 SGHRS and CDR2 YFSETQ. The CDR3 totals 14 residues. The CDR3 protein is CASSLGDGSYEQYF. The CDR3 DNA sequence: TGCGCCAGCAGCTTGGGGGACGGGTCCTACGAGCAGTACTTC.

This clonotype was counted at least ten times. The J gene is TRBJ2-2, the V gene TRBV2, with D possibly TRBD1 on 5 matching bases. Germline values: CDR1 SNHLY, CDR2 FYNNEI. This CDR3 is 15 amino acids long. Between the trimmed V and J ends, which lost 7 bases and 6 bases, there was a span of 18 bases. The CDR3 bases are TGTGCCAGCAACGGCCAGGGTCTATCGGCCGGGGAGCTGTTTTTT. Translated, it gives CASNGQGLSAGELFF.

This clonotype was observed many times. V gene TRBV20-1 combines with J gene TRBJ2-7; D may match TRBD1 or TRBD2 (5 bases each). CDR1 DFQATT and CDR2 SNEGSKA come from the germline V gene (reference sequence). CDR3 length: 15 amino acids. V was shortened by 5 bases and J by 0 bases, with 17 bases between the two germline ends. CDR3 in amino acids: CSAYGARLYSYEQYF. In nucleotides, the CDR3 is TGCAGTGCTTACGGGGCCAGGCTATACTCCTACGAGCAGTACTTC.